The sequence of this T cell receptor beta chain was determined in a study of cytomegalovirus exposure and HLA in healthy donors. Trimming took 1 base from V and 7 from J; bases not matched to a gene: 12. Germline CDR1 and CDR2: SGHDN and FVKESK. The CDR3 totals 16 residues. The PCR contained 60 Vbeta and 13 Jbeta primers. The repertoire was sequenced with immunoSEQ multiplex PCR; TCRdb's copy has only in-frame clones and lacks some. The sample shows 170,000 or so clones, around three quarters of them seen only once. This TCR came from a man aged 35 to 55 in good health and CMV-seronegative. The chain recombines TRBV14 with TRBJ2-5, with TRBD2 identical over 7 bases. Sequenced input: PBMCs. The CDR3 nucleotides read TGTGCCAGCAGCCAAGCTAGCGGAGGCTTCCTGGGGACCCAGTACTTC. Residues: CASSQASGGFLGTQYF.